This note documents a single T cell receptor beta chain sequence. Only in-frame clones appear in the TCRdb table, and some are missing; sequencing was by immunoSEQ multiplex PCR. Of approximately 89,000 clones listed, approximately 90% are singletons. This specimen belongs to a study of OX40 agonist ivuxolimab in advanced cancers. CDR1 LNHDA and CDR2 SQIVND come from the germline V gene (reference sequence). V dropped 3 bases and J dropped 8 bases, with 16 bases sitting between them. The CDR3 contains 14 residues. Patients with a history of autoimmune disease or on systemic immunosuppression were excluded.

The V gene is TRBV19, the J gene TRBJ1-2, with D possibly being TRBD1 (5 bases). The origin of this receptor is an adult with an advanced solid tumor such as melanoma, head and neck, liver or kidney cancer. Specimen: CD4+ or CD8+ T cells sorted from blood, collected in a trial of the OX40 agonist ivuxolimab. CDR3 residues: CASSMGTVVVGYTF. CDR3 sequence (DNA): TGTGCCAGTAGTATGGGGACTGTGGTGGTCGGCTACACCTTC.